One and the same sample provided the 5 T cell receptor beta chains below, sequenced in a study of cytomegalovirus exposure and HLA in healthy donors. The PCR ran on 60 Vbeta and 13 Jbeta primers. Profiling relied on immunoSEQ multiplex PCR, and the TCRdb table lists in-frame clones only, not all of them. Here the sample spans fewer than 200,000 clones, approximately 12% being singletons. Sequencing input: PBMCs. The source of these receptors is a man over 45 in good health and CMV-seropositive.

The CDR3 spells CASSHTGGEQYF. The CDR3, as DNA: TGTGCCAGCAGCCATACAGGGGGCGAGCAGTACTTC. The V call is TRBV6-5, the J call TRBJ2-7; 8 bases line up with TRBD1. With 6 bases clipped from V and 6 bases from J, the junction kept 4 bases outside the gene matches. Per the germline V gene, CDR1 is MNHEY and CDR2 is SVGAGI. This CDR3 is 12 amino acids long.

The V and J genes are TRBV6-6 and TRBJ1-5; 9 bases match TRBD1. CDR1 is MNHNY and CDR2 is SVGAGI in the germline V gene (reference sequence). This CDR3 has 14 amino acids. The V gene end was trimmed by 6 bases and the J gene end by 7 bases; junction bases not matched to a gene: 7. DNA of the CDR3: TGTGCCAGCAGCCTAACAGACAGGGGGCAGCCCCAGCATTTT. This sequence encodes CASSLTDRGQPQHF.

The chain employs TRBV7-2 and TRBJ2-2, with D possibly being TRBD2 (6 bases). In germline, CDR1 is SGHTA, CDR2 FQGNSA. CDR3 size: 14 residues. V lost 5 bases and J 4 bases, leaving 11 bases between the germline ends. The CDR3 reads CASSPAGRTGELFF. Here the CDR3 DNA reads TGTGCCAGCAGCCCCGCGGGGCGCACCGGGGAGCTGTTTTTT.

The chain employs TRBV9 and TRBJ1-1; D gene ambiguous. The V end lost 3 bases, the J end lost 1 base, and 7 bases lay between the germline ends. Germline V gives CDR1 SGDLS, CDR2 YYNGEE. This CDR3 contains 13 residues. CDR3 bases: TGTGCCAGCAGCGCCCTTCGGAACACTGAAGCTTTCTTT. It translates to CASSALRNTEAFF. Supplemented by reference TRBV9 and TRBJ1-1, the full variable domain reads DSGVTQTPKHLITATGQRVTLRCSPRSGDLSVYWYQQSLDQGLQFLIQYYNGEERAKGNILERFSAQQFPDLHSELNLSSLELGDSALYFCASSALRNTEAFFGQGTRLTVV.

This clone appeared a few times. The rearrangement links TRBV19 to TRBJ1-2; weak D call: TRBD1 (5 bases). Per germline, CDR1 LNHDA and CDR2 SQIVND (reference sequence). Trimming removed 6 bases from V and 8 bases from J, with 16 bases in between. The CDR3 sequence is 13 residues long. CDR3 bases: TGTGCCAGTAGCTCATACCTGGAGGGGGGCTACACCTTC. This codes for CASSSYLEGGYTF.